These 22 T cell receptor beta chains were all obtained from the same sample, sequenced in a study of metastatic and nonmetastatic thyroid tumors. MiXCR was used by TCRdb to re-call the PCR reads. The table has 40,000 or so clones, around a fifth seen once. No patient had received any treatment before thyroid surgery. The sample consisted of blood. Source of these receptors: a female donor with papillary thyroid cancer or a benign thyroid nodule (not recorded which). Some clones in this sample may be carry-over from other donors' samples.

The chain employs TRBV5-1 and TRBJ2-3; no clear D. Trimming left V 1 base short and J 5 bases short, with 14 bases between. The CDR3 runs 15 residues. Germline values: CDR1 SGHRS, CDR2 YFSETQ. CDR3 residues: CASSLLVPAGDTQYF. CDR3 coding DNA: TGCGCCAGCAGCTTGCTAGTTCCTGCAGGAGATACGCAGTATTTT.

In this sample, this clone turned up many times. DNA for the CDR3: TGTGCCAGCAGCCGGAACACAGGGGCCACTAGCACAGATACGCAGTATTTT. Protein: CASSRNTGATSTDTQYF. The chain combines TRBV14 with TRBJ2-3; TRBD1 agrees at 7 bases. Per the germline V gene, CDR1 is SGHDN and CDR2 is FVKESK. The CDR3 spans 17 residues. With 4 bases clipped from V and 0 bases from J, the junction kept 10 bases outside the gene matches. Variable domain in full (rest from reference TRBV14 and TRBJ2-3): EAGVTQFPSHSVIEKGQTVTLRCDPISGHDNLYWYRRVMGKEIKFLLHFVKESKQDESGMPNNRFLAERTGGTYSTLKVQPAELEDSGVYFCASSRNTGATSTDTQYFGPGTRLTVL.

This clone was observed many times. The chain recombines TRBV7-2 with TRBJ1-2; TRBD1 might be the D (6 bases). This CDR3 has 12 residues. The V gene lost 4 bases and the J gene lost 8 bases, with 11 bases spanning the gap. Germline CDR1 reads SGHTA; CDR2 reads FQGNSA. The CDR3 is CASSSDSDGYTF. The CDR3 DNA reads as TGTGCCAGCAGCTCGGACAGCGACGGCTACACCTTC.

This clone has at least ten counts. The V and J genes are TRBV20-1 and TRBJ2-5, with 10 bases aligning to TRBD2. V was clipped by 6 bases and J by 2 bases; unmatched bases: 6. The CDR3 has 14 amino acids. Germline CDR1 reads DFQATT; CDR2 reads SNEGSKA (reference sequence). The CDR3 region is CSAKREGWQETQYF. In DNA form, the CDR3 reads TGCAGTGCCAAGCGGGAGGGCTGGCAAGAGACCCAGTACTTC.

This clone was seen a handful of times. One base away lies a much larger clone, so this may be a sequencing read error. V is TRBV29-1 and J is TRBJ1-2; no clear D. Trimming cost V 3 bases and J 9 bases, with 11 bases left between them. This CDR3 is built from 11 residues. Per germline, CDR1 SQVTM and CDR2 ANQGSEA. CDR3 sequence (DNA): TGCAGCGTTGATGACGGGAATCGCTACACCTTC. Its protein product is CSVDDGNRYTF.

This clone has a count of ten or more. The gene calls are TRBV12-3 or TRBV12-4 and TRBJ2-7, with 10 bases that match TRBD2. This CDR3 is built from 18 residues. V shed 5 bases and J 7 bases; nucleotides not matched to a gene: 20. Written as DNA, the CDR3 is TGTGCCAGCAGTGGAAGACAGTTCCCTAGCGGGAGTTATCGAGAGCAGTACTTC. Its protein product is CASSGRQFPSGSYREQYF.

This chain uses TRBV18 with TRBJ2-7; D unclear. The CDR3 extends over 14 amino acids. V lost 3 bases to trimming and J lost 6 bases, with 15 bases between them. Germline V lookup: CDR1 KGHSH, CDR2 LQKENI. Written as DNA, the CDR3 is TGTGCCAGCTCACCGCCTCCCTGGTTTGGCGAGCAGTACTTC. It codes for CASSPPPWFGEQYF. The whole variable domain, filled in from reference TRBV18 and TRBJ2-7, reads NAGVMQNPRHLVRRRGQEARLRCSPMKGHSHVYWYRQLPEEGLKFMVYLQKENIIDESGMPKERFSAEFPKEGPSILRIQQVVRGDSAAYFCASSPPPWFGEQYFGPGTRLTVT.

The genes are TRBV28 and TRBJ1-2, with D uncertain. The CDR3 covers 14 residues. Trimming took off 5 bases at V and 6 bases at J, with 16 bases between the two ends. Germline V gene data show CDR1 as MDHEN and CDR2 as SYDVKM. Here the CDR3 reads CASSPMECSHGYTF. CDR3 DNA sequence: TGTGCCAGCAGTCCTATGGAGTGTTCCCATGGCTACACCTTC.

This clone came up many times. This chain links TRBV27 with TRBJ2-3; a weak D match, TRBD1 (6 bases). Trimming removed 5 bases at V and 4 bases at J, with 10 bases between. Germline V gives CDR1 MNHEY, CDR2 SMNVEV (reference sequence). The CDR3 is 13 amino acids. CDR3: CASSDPGADTQYF. The CDR3 nucleotides are TGTGCCAGCAGTGACCCAGGGGCAGATACGCAGTATTTT.

The chain combines TRBV19 with TRBJ2-7, with 12 nucleotides matching TRBD2. The V segment lost 6 bases and the J segment 0 bases; nucleotides outside the gene matches: 0. The CDR3 is 14 amino acids. Germline V CDR1 and CDR2: LNHDA, SQIVND (reference sequence). The CDR3 nucleotides are TGTGCCAGTAGGACTAGCGGGAGCTCCTACGAGCAGTACTTC. It encodes CASRTSGSSYEQYF.

This clone was recorded at least ten times. This chain connects TRBV24-1 to TRBJ2-1; D uncertain. The CDR3 runs to 14 residues. Germline lookup yields CDR1 KGHDR and CDR2 SFDVKD. The V end was cut by 4 bases, the J end by 10 bases, with 16 bases between. Here the CDR3 DNA reads TGTGCCACCAGTGACCCCCTTCCTAGAAACGAGCAGTTCTTC. Translated: CATSDPLPRNEQFF.

The chain couples TRBV20-1 to TRBJ1-5; D uncertain. The germline V gene has CDR1 DFQATT and CDR2 SNEGSKA (reference sequence). The CDR3 totals 14 residues. The V end was cut by 0 bases, the J end by 6 bases, with 12 bases between. The CDR3 DNA reads as TGCAGTGCTAGAGAGTTTGGTGGGTTTCAGCCCCAGCATTTT. Translation: CSAREFGGFQPQHF.

This sequence joins TRBV11-3 and TRBJ2-7; the D gene is possibly TRBD2 (6 bases). The CDR3 is 14 residues long. Germline V gene lookup returns CDR1 SGHNT and CDR2 YENEEA. With 1 base removed from V and 7 bases from J, the gap between germline ends came to 14 bases. Here the CDR3 reads CASSLGSGRQEQYF. CDR3 in DNA: TGTGCCAGCAGCTTAGGTAGCGGAAGACAGGAGCAGTACTTC. The whole variable domain, filled in from reference TRBV11-3 and TRBJ2-7, reads EAGVVQSPRYKIIEKKQPVAFWCNPISGHNTLYWYLQNLGQGPELLIRYENEEAVDDSQLPKDRFSAERLKGVDSTLKIQPAELGDSAVYLCASSLGSGRQEQYFGPGTRLTVT.

This clone has a count of ten or more. The rearrangement joins TRBV7-8 to TRBJ2-3, with TRBD2 as a possible D gene (5 bases). Trimming stripped 7 bases from V and 0 bases from J, with 14 bases between. Germline V gives CDR1 SGHVS, CDR2 FQNEAQ. There are 15 residues in the CDR3. CDR3 region: CASTPRAESTDTQYF. Here the CDR3 DNA reads TGTGCCAGCACCCCTCGAGCGGAAAGCACAGATACGCAGTATTTT. Full variable domain (remainder filled in from reference TRBV7-8 and TRBJ2-3): GAGVSQSPRYKVAKRGQDVALRCDPISGHVSLFWYQQALGQGPEFLTYFQNEAQLDKSGLPSDRFFAERPEGSVSTLKIQRTQQEDSAVYLCASTPRAESTDTQYFGPGTRLTVL.

This chain joins TRBV19 and TRBJ1-5; perhaps TRBD1 as D (6 bases). The CDR3 extends over 19 amino acids. The V end was cut by 3 bases, the J end by 9 bases, with 30 bases between. The V gene's germline CDR1 is LNHDA and CDR2 SQIVND (reference sequence). This chain's CDR3 is CASSMIVGMIGGGVGPQHF. CDR3 nucleotides: TGTGCCAGTAGTATGATCGTCGGCATGATCGGGGGCGGAGTAGGGCCCCAGCATTTT.

This clone has more than one count but fewer than ten. Being one base from a much bigger clone, this may be a read error. The identical CDR3 is also encoded by other nucleotide sequences in the sample. The CDR3 DNA follows: TGTGCCAGCAGCTTAGGTAGTGGAAGAGGTCTGGCCCAAGAGACCCAGTACTTC. Protein: CASSLGSGRGLAQETQYF. The chain joins TRBV7-6 to TRBJ2-5; no clear D. Trimming removed 1 base from V and 1 base from J, with 19 bases in between. CDR3 length equals 18 residues. The germline V gene has CDR1 SGHVS and CDR2 FNYEAQ.

Sample share makes this clone medium-sized (0.01 to 0.1%). This chain joins TRBV28 and TRBJ2-7; 9 positions match TRBD2. This CDR3 contains 14 residues. Germline V gene sequence: CDR1 MDHEN, CDR2 SYDVKM. Losses at the gene ends were 4 bases for V and 5 bases for J; bases not matched to a gene: 6. The CDR3 nucleotides read TGTGCCAGCAGTTCCTTAGCGGGAGTTAACGAGCAGTACTTC. It specifies CASSSLAGVNEQYF.

This sequence joins TRBV5-6 and TRBJ2-3; 10 bases match TRBD2. Germline V gene sequence: CDR1 SGHDT, CDR2 YYEEEE. The CDR3 totals 16 residues. Germline trimming cut 2 bases from V and 5 bases from J; bases unmatched to any gene: 8. The CDR3: CASSFPGLAFGDTQYF. The CDR3 DNA follows: TGTGCCAGCAGCTTTCCGGGACTAGCGTTTGGAGATACGCAGTATTTT.

This clone was recorded at least ten times. The chain has TRBV20-1 and TRBJ2-7; maybe TRBD2 (6 bases). Trimming left V 1 base short and J 3 bases short, with 10 bases between. Germline V gene lookup returns CDR1 DFQATT and CDR2 SNEGSKA (reference sequence). This CDR3 is 13 amino acids long. In nucleotides, the CDR3 is TGCAGTGCTAGAGTGCCCGGGGGCTACGAGCAGTACTTC. It specifies CSARVPGGYEQYF.

The genes are TRBV5-1 and TRBJ2-3; 12 positions match TRBD2. Trimming took 5 bases from V and 4 from J; bases not matched to a gene: 8. Germline V gene lookup returns CDR1 SGHRS and CDR2 YFSETQ. This CDR3 comprises 16 residues. CDR3 region: CASRPRLAGVADTQYF. DNA of the CDR3: TGCGCCAGCAGGCCTCGACTAGCGGGAGTGGCAGATACGCAGTATTTT.

About this clone: A much larger clone differs from this one at a single base, so this may be a read error. The chain carries TRBV7-2 and TRBJ1-5, with TRBD1 matching 10 bases. Germline V gene data show CDR1 as SGHTA and CDR2 as FQGNSA. V gave up 5 bases and J gave up 6 bases; unmatched junction bases: 4. CDR3 length: 14 amino acids. CDR3 DNA: TGTGCCAGCAGCCCGGGACAGGGGTTTCAGCCCCAGCATTTT. The encoded protein is CASSPGQGFQPQHF. Full variable domain (outside the CDR3, taken from reference TRBV7-2 and TRBJ1-5): GAGVSQSPSNKVTEKGKDVELRCDPISGHTALYWYRQSLGQGLEFLIYFQGNSAPDKSGLPSDRFSAERTGGSVSTLTIQRTQQEDSAVYLCASSPGQGFQPQHFGDGTRLSIL.

There are many counts of this clone. The chain has TRBV30 and TRBJ2-1, with D perhaps TRBD2 (6 bases). Germline-derived CDR1 and CDR2 are GTSNPN and SVGIG (reference sequence). Between the trimmed V and J ends, which lost 6 bases and 0 bases, there was a span of 12 bases. The CDR3 is made up of 14 amino acids. CDR3 DNA: TGTGCCTGTACGGGAGCCCGCTCCTACAATGAGCAGTTCTTC. Protein product: CACTGARSYNEQFF.